A single sample is the source of the 2 T cell receptor beta chains below, sequenced in a study of CD8 T cells in ankylosing spondylitis. Overall study findings and caveats: The study identified a TCR beta motif of roughly eight highly homologous variants that appeared characteristic of ankylosing spondylitis blood.

These TCRs are of unknown antigen specificity. MiXCR, run by TCRdb on the 5' RACE reads, gives a single entry per CDR3 protein. The repertoire holds about 840,000 distinct CDR3 sequences, with 12% as singletons. Sequenced: blood, either unsorted or a sorted T cell fraction (not recorded which). These receptors all come from a male donor with ankylosing spondylitis.

This clonotype was seen many times. One end of the junction fails to match germline, which may point to a read error. The chain carries TRBV4-2 and TRBJ1-1; perhaps TRBD1 as D (6 bases). The germline V gene has CDR1 LGHNA and CDR2 YNFKEQ. This CDR3 region has 14 residues. The CDR3 reads CASSHLDRNTEAFF. The CDR3 region has the DNA TGCGCCAGCAGCCACTTGGACAGGAACACTGAAGCTTTCTTT.

In this sample, this clonotype turned up a few times. The gene calls are TRBV7-2 and TRBJ1-1; D call uncertain. Germline-derived CDR1 and CDR2 are SGHTA and FQGNSA. The CDR3 runs 14 residues. V shed 4 bases and J shed 11 bases, with 20 bases lying between them. This CDR3 is CASSSPKAGPGAFF. CDR3 DNA: TGTGCCAGCAGCTCTCCCAAAGCAGGCCCTGGGGCTTTCTTT.